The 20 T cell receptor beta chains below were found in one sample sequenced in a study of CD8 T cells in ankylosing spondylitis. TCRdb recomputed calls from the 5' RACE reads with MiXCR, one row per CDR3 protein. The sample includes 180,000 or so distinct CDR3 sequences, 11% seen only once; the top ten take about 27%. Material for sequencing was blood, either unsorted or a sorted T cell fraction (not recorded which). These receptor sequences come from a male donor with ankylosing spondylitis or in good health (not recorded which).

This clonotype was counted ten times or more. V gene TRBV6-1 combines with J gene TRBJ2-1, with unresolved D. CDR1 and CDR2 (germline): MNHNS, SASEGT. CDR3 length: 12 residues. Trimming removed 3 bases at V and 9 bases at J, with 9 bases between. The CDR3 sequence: CASSDGILEQFF. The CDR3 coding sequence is TGTGCCAGCAGTGATGGAATCCTTGAGCAGTTCTTC.

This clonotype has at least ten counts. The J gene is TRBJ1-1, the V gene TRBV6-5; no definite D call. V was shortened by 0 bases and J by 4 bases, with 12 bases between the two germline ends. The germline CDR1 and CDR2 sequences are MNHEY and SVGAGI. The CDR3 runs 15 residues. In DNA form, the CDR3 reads TGTGCCAGCAGTTACTCAGGACCCCGAGTCACTGAAGCTTTCTTT. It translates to CASSYSGPRVTEAFF.

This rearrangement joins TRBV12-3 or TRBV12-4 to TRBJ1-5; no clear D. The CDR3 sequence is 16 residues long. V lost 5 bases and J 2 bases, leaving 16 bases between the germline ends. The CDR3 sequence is CASSRGDGVGNQPQHF. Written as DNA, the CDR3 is TGTGCCAGCAGTCGCGGCGATGGGGTTGGCAATCAGCCCCAGCATTTT.

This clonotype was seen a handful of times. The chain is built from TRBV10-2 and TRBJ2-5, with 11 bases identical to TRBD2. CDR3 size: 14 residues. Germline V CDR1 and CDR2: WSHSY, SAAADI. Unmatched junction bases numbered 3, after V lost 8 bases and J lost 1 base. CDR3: CASGLAGLQETQYF. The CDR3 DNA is TGCGCCAGCGGACTAGCGGGTCTCCAAGAGACCCAGTACTTC.

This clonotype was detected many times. The chain's CDR3 is CASSLGLATVQETQYF. In DNA form, the CDR3 reads TGCGCCAGCAGCTTGGGACTAGCGACCGTTCAAGAGACCCAGTACTTC. V is TRBV5-1 and J is TRBJ2-5; 8 nucleotides match TRBD2. Germline V gene lookup returns CDR1 SGHRS and CDR2 YFSETQ. The ends lost 0 bases at V and 2 bases at J; junction bases unmatched: 6. The CDR3 has 16 residues.

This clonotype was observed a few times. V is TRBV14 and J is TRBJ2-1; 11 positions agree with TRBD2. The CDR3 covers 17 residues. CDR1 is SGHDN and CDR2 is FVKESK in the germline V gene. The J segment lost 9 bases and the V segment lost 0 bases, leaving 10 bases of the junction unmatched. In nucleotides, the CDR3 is TGTGCCAGCAGCCAAGATGCAGCTAGCGGGAGGCGGGGTGAGCAGTTCTTC. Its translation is CASSQDAASGRRGEQFF.

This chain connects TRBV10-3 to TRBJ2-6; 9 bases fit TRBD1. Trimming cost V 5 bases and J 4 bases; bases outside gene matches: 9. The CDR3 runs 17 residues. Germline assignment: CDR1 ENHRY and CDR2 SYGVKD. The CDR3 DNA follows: TGTGCCATCAGTCCCGGGACAGGGCGAAGCGGGGCCAACGTCCTGACTTTC. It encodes CAISPGTGRSGANVLTF.

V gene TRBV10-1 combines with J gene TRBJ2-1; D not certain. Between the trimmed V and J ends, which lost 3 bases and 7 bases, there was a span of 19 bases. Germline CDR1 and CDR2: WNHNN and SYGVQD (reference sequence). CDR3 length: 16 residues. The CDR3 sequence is CASSETGSDEKNEQFF. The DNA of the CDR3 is TGCGCCAGCAGTGAAACGGGTTCGGATGAGAAGAATGAGCAGTTCTTC.

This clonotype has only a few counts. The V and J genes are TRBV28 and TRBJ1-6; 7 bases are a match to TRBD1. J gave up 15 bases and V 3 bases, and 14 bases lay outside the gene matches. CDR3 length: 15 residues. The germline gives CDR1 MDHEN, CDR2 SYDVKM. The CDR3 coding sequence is TGTGCCAGCAGTTTTAGAGGGACAGTTGTACATCTCCTCCACTTT. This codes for CASSFRGTVVHLLHF. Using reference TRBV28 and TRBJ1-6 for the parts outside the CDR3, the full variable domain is DVKVTQSSRYLVKRTGEKVFLECVQDMDHENMFWYRQDPGLGLRLIYFSYDVKMKEKGDIPEGYSVSREKKERFSLILESASTNQTSMYLCASSFRGTVVHLLHFGNGTRLTVT.

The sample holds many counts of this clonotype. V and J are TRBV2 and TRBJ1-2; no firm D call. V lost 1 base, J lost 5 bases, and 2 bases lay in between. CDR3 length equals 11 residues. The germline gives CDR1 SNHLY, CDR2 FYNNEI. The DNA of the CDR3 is TGTGCCAGCAGTGAAGAGTATGGCTACACCTTC. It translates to CASSEEYGYTF.

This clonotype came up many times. CDR3 sequence (DNA): TGTGCCAGCAGTTTAAGGAGGGCCGATCAGCCCCAGCATTTT. Amino acids: CASSLRRADQPQHF. V usage is TRBV12-3 or TRBV12-4 and J usage is TRBJ1-5; D remains unclear. The CDR3 has 14 residues. Trimming removed 2 bases from V and 5 bases from J, with 10 bases in between.

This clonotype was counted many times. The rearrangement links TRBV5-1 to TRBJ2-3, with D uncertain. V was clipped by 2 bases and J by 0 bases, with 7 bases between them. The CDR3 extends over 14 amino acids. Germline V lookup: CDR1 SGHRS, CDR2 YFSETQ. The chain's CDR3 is CASSFTSSTDTQYF. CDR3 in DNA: TGCGCCAGCAGCTTTACTTCTAGCACAGATACGCAGTATTTT.

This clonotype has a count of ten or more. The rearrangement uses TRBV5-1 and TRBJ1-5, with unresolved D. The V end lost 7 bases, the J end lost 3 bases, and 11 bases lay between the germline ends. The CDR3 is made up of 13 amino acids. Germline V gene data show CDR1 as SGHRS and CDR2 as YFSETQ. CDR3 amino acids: CASALDLNQPQHF. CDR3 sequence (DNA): TGCGCCAGCGCGCTTGATCTCAATCAGCCCCAGCATTTT. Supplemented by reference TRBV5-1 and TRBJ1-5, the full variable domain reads KAGVTQTPRYLIKTRGQQVTLSCSPISGHRSVSWYQQTPGQGLQFLFEYFSETQRNKGNFPGRFSGRQFSNSRSEMNVSTLELGDSALYLCASALDLNQPQHFGDGTRLSIL.

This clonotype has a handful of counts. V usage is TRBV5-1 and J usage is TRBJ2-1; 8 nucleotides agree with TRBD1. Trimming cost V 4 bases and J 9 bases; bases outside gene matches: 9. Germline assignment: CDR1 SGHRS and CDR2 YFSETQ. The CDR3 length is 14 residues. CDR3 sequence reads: CASSKGQGGREQFF. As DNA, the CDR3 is TGCGCCAGCAGCAAAGGACAGGGCGGTCGTGAGCAGTTCTTC.

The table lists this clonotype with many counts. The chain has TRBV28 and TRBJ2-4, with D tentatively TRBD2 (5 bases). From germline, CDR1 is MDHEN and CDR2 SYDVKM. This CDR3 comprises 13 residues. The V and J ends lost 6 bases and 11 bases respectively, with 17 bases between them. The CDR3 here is CASSGSQRVVQYF. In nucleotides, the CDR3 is TGTGCCAGCAGCGGCAGCCAGAGGGTCGTTCAGTACTTC.

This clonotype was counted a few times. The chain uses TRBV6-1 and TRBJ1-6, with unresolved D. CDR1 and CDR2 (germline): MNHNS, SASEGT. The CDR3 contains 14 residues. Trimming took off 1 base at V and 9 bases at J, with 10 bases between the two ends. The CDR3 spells CASSEVAVSSPLHF. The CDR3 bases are TGTGCCAGCAGTGAAGTGGCAGTTAGTTCACCCCTCCACTTT.

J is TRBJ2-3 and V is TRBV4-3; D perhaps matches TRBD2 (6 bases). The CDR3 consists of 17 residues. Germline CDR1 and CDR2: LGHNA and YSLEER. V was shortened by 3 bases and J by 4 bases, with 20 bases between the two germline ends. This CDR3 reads CASSQSSQTSRSDTQYF. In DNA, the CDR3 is TGCGCCAGCAGCCAGAGCTCCCAGACTAGTCGTTCAGATACGCAGTATTTT.

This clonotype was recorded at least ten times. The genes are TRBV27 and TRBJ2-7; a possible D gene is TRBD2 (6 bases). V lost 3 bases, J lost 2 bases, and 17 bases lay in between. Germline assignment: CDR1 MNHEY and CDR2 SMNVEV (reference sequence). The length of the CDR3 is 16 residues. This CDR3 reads CASSLSGGAKTYEQYF. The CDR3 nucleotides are TGTGCCAGCAGTTTGTCCGGCGGGGCAAAAACCTACGAGCAGTACTTC.

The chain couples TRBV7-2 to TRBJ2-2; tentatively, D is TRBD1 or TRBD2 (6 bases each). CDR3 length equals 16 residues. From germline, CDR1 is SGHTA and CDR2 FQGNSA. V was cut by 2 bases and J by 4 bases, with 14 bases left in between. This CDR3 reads CASSLNGGGSTGELFF. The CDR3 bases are TGTGCCAGCAGCTTAAACGGGGGCGGTAGCACCGGGGAGCTGTTTTTT.

As DNA, the CDR3 is TGTGCCAGCAGCTTGGCGGGACTAGCGGGAGGTAACAATGAGCAGTTCTTC. Protein product: CASSLAGLAGGNNEQFF. The chain employs TRBV5-6 and TRBJ2-1; TRBD2 matches 15 bases. This CDR3 region has 17 residues. Germline V CDR1 and CDR2: SGHDT, YYEEEE. After removal of 0 bases from V and 5 bases from J, the junction contained 3 bases not matched to a gene.